This T cell receptor beta chain was recorded in a study of T cell responses to AZD1222 COVID-19 vaccine. Overall study context: Investigators merged groups given second doses at roughly 4 or roughly 12 weeks.

Germline V gene lookup returns CDR1 SGHAT and CDR2 FQDESV (reference sequence). CDR3 length equals 16 residues. Trimming left V 1 base short and J 3 bases short, with 12 bases between. The table came from immunoSEQ multiplex PCR; TCRdb's copy has only in-frame clones and leaves some out. This repertoire shows approximately 110,000 clones, under 95% found once; its top ten account for roughly 1.1%. In the case of this clone: Its antigen is undetermined.

General study findings and limits: Baseline antibody screening turned up just six seropositive AZD1222 recipients. It should be noted that donors were predominantly white British and more often female, and clonal diversity was possibly underestimated.

Specimen: peripheral blood, collected on day 0 of AZD1222 vaccination. The chain is built from TRBV11-1 and TRBJ2-2; tentatively, D is TRBD2 (6 bases). This TCR was recovered from an adult in good health. The CDR3 DNA is TGTGCCAGCAGCTTAGGGGGCGGCGGGGACACCGGGGAGCTGTTTTTT. This codes for CASSLGGGGDTGELFF.